A single sample is the source of the 2 T cell receptor beta chains below, sequenced in a study of blood T cell repertoires in COVID-19. The assay was immunoSEQ multiplex PCR, and TCRdb's table has in-frame clones only and misses some. Of 190,000 or so clones in the sample, around 94% were seen once. Input material: peripheral blood. These receptor sequences come from a man younger than 45 with COVID-19, enrolled during active disease.

V and J are TRBV12-3 or TRBV12-4 and TRBJ2-7; tentative D call: TRBD1 (5 bases). V lost 8 bases to trimming and J lost 1 base, with 12 bases between them. The CDR3 is made up of 13 amino acids. The CDR3 coding sequence is TGTGCCAGCTCCGGACGACAGTCCTACGAGCAGTACTTC. Its translation: CASSGRQSYEQYF.

The chain is built from TRBV9 and TRBJ1-2, with no clear D. Per germline, CDR1 SGDLS and CDR2 YYNGEE. CDR3 length equals 16 residues. Trimming shortened V by 3 bases and J by 3 bases, and 18 bases separated the two germline ends. As DNA, the CDR3 is TGTGCCAGCAGCGGGCCCCCCCATGTCACCCACTATGGCTACACCTTC. As protein: CASSGPPHVTHYGYTF.